This T cell receptor (beta chain) stems from a study of response to subunit inactivated influenza vaccine. General observations from the study: That few new T cells are recruited by each seasonal influenza vaccination was the authors' suggestion.

This clonotype has more than one count but fewer than ten. No antigen is known for it. The CDR3 consists of 15 residues. Trimming at V came to 3 bases and at J to 3 bases, leaving 4 bases not matched to a gene. In TCRdb, the RT-PCR reads were re-called with MiXCR into one record per CDR3 protein. The sample contains under 200,000 distinct CDR3 sequences, about 10% of which appear only once. This TCR came from a man between 50 and 70 years old who received an inactivated influenza vaccine. The material sequenced was CD8+ T cells sorted from PBMCs, taken roughly 24 months after vaccination. The chain recombines TRBV12-3 or TRBV12-4 with TRBJ2-3, with TRBD1 matching over 9 bases. CDR3 protein: CASSLVGQGTDTQYF. The CDR3 coding sequence is TGTGCCAGCAGTTTGGTGGGACAGGGTACAGATACGCAGTATTTT.